The 7 T cell receptor beta chains given below trace back to one sample, sequenced in a study of T cell responses to AZD1222 COVID-19 vaccine. TCRdb's table, derived via immunoSEQ multiplex PCR, lists solely in-frame clones and lacks some. The repertoire holds 100,000 to 150,000 clones, with 65% to 90% as singletons. The material sequenced was peripheral blood, taken 28 days after the second AZD1222 dose. The receptors shown here come from an adult who received the AZD1222 COVID-19 vaccine.

The genes are TRBV5-4 and TRBJ2-5; tentative D call: TRBD1 (6 bases). The CDR3 is made up of 15 amino acids. Deletions cut 4 bases from V and 2 bases from J, with 15 bases between. Germline assignment: CDR1 SGHNT and CDR2 YYREEE (reference sequence). The CDR3 region is CASSTQGFGQETQYF. CDR3 sequence (DNA): TGTGCCAGCAGCACACAGGGTTTTGGACAAGAGACCCAGTACTTC.

The J gene is TRBJ2-7, the V gene TRBV10-3, with 14 bases matching TRBD2. V dropped 5 bases and J dropped 2; count of bases not matched to a gene: 8. Germline loops: CDR1 ENHRY, CDR2 SYGVKD. There are 17 residues in the CDR3. The CDR3 DNA sequence: TGTGCCATCAGTCGGACTAGCGGGGGGCCATACACCTACGAGCAGTACTTC. It yields the protein CAISRTSGGPYTYEQYF.

V usage is TRBV10-2 and J usage is TRBJ2-7; D may be TRBD2 (6 bases). From germline, CDR1 is WSHSY and CDR2 SAAADI. V was shortened by 0 bases and J by 4 bases, with 13 bases between the two germline ends. CDR3 size: 15 residues. Here the CDR3 DNA reads TGCGCCAGCAGTGAGTCGGTGACTAGGGGATACGAGCAGTACTTC. Translating gives CASSESVTRGYEQYF.

V usage is TRBV5-1 and J usage is TRBJ1-1, with D uncertain. The germline V gene encodes CDR1 SGHRS and CDR2 YFSETQ. The germline V and J ends were trimmed by 3 bases and 11 bases, with 11 bases remaining between them. The CDR3 is made up of 11 amino acids. CDR3 coding DNA: TGCGCCAGCAGCTCCGGACTTGAGGCTTTCTTT. It encodes CASSSGLEAFF.

J is TRBJ1-2 and V is TRBV9, with TRBD1 identical over 8 bases. The CDR3 length is 14 residues. The germline CDR1 and CDR2 sequences are SGDLS and YYNGEE. Unmatched junction bases numbered 8, after V lost 3 bases and J lost 7 bases. CDR3 nucleotide sequence: TGTGCCAGCAGCGCCTGGACAGGGCGAGGTGGCTACACCTTC. Translated: CASSAWTGRGGYTF.

The rearrangement joins TRBV27 to TRBJ2-7; 7 bases fit TRBD1. CDR3 size: 14 residues. From germline, CDR1 is MNHEY and CDR2 SMNVEV (reference sequence). V lost 7 bases to trimming and J lost 0 bases; unmatched junction nucleotides: 6. The CDR3 is CASKGQTSSYEQYF. Here the CDR3 DNA reads TGTGCCAGCAAGGGACAGACCAGCTCCTACGAGCAGTACTTC.

The gene calls are TRBV27 and TRBJ2-3, with D perhaps matching TRBD2 (6 bases). Per germline, CDR1 MNHEY and CDR2 SMNVEV (reference sequence). V lost 3 bases to trimming and J lost 1 base, with 14 bases between them. The CDR3 is 16 residues long. CDR3: CASSFGRDFRTDTQYF. The CDR3 region has the DNA TGTGCCAGCAGTTTTGGCCGGGACTTCCGCACAGATACGCAGTATTTT.